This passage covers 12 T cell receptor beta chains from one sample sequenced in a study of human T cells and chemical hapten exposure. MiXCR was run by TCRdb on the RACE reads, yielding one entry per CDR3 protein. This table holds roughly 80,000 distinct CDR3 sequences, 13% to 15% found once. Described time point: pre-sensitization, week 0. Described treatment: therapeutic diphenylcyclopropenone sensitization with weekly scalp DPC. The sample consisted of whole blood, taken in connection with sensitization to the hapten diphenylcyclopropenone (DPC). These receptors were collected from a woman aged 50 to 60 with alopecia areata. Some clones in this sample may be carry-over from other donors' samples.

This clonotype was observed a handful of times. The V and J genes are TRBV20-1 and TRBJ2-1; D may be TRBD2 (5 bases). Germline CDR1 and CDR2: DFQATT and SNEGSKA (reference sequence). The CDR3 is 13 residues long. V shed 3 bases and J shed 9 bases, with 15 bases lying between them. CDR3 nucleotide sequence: TGCAGTGCTAGTGACTTCCTAGCATCTGAGCAGTTCTTC. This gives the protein CSASDFLASEQFF.

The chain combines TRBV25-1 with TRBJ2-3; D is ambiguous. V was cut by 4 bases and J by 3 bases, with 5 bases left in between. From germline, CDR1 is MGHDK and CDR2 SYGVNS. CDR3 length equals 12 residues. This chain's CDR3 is CASSVATDTQYF. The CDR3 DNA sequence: TGTGCCAGCAGTGTTGCGACAGATACGCAGTATTTT.

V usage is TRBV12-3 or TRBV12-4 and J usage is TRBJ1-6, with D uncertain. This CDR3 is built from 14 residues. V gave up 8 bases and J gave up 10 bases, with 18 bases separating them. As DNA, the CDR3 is TGTGCCAGCTGTCGTGGCGGCGTGGACTCACCCCTCCACTTT. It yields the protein CASCRGGVDSPLHF.

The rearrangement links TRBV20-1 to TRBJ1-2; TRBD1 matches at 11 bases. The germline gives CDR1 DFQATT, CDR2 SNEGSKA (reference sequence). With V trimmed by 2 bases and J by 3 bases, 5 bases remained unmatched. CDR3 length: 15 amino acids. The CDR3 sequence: CSARMRDRGYYGYTF. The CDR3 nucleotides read TGCAGTGCTAGAATGCGGGACAGGGGGTACTATGGCTACACCTTC.

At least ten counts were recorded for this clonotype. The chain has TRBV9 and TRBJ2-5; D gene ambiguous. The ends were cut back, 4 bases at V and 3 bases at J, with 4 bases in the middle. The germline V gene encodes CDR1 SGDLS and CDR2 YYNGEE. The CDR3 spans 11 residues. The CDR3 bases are TGTGCCAGCAGCTTCAAAGAGACCCAGTACTTC. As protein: CASSFKETQYF. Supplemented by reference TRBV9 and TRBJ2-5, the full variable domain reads DSGVTQTPKHLITATGQRVTLRCSPRSGDLSVYWYQQSLDQGLQFLIQYYNGEERAKGNILERFSAQQFPDLHSELNLSSLELGDSALYFCASSFKETQYFGPGTRLLVL.

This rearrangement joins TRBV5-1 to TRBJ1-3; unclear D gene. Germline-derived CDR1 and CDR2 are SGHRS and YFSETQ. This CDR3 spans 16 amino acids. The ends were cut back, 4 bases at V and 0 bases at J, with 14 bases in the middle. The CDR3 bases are TGCGCCAGCAGCCCTCTAGGACCGACCTCTGGAAACACCATATATTTT. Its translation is CASSPLGPTSGNTIYF. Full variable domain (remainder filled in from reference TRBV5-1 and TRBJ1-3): KAGVTQTPRYLIKTRGQQVTLSCSPISGHRSVSWYQQTPGQGLQFLFEYFSETQRNKGNFPGRFSGRQFSNSRSEMNVSTLELGDSALYLCASSPLGPTSGNTIYFGEGSWLTVV.

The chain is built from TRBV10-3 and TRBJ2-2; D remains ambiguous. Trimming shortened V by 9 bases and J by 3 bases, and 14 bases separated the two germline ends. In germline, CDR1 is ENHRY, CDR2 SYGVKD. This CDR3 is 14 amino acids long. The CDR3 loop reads CAMRGRSYTGELFF. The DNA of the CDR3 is TGTGCCATGAGAGGACGGTCTTACACCGGGGAGCTGTTTTTT.

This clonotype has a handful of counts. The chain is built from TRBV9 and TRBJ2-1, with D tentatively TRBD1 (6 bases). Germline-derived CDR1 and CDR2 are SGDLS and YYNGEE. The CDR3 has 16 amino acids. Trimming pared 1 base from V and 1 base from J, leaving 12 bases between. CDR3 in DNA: TGTGCCAGCAGCGTAAGGGACACTCCGTCCTACAATGAGCAGTTCTTC. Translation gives CASSVRDTPSYNEQFF.

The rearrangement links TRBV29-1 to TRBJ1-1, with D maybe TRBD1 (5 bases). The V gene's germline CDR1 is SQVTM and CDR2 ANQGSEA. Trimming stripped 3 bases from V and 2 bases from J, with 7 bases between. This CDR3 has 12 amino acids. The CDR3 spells CSVEGDNTEAFF. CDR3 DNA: TGCAGCGTTGAGGGGGATAACACTGAAGCTTTCTTT.

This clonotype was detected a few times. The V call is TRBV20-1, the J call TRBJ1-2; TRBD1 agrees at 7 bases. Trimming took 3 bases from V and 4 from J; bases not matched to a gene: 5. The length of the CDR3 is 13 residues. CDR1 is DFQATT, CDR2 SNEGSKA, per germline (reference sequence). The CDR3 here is CSASLDRAYGYTF. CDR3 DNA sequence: TGCAGTGCTAGTCTCGACAGGGCCTATGGCTACACCTTC.

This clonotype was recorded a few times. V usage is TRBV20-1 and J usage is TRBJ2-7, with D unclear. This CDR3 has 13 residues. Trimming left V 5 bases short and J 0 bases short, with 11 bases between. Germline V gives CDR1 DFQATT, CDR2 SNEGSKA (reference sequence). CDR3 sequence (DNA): TGCAGTGCTCCCCAAGTTTTCTCCTACGAGCAGTACTTC. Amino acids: CSAPQVFSYEQYF.

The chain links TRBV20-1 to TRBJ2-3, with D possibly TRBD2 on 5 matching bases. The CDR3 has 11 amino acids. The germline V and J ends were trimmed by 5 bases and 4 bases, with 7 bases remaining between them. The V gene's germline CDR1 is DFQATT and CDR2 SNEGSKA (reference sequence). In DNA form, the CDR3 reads TGCAGTGCTTTGGGAGCAGATACGCAGTATTTT. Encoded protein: CSALGADTQYF.